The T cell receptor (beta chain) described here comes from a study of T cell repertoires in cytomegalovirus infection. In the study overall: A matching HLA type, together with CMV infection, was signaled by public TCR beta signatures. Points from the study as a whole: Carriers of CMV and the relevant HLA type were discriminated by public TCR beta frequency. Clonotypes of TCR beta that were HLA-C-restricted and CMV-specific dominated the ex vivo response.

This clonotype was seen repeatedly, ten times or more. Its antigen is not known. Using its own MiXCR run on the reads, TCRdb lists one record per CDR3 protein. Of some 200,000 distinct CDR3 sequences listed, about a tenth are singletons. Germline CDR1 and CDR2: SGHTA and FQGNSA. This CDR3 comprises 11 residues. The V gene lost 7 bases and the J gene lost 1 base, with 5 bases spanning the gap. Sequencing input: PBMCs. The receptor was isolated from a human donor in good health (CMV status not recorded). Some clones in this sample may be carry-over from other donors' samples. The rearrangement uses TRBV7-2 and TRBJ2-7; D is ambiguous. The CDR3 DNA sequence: TGTGCCAGCACGTCTTCCTACGAGCAGTACTTC. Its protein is CASTSSYEQYF.